Listed below are T cell receptor beta chains from one sample, sequenced in a study of shared clonotypes between healthy human individuals. Sequencing was performed with immunoSEQ multiplex PCR; in TCRdb, only in-frame clones are kept and a portion is missing. The sample shows over 2,000,000 clones, around 93% of them seen only once. Sequenced material: naive CD8+ T cells from PBMCs. The receptors were gathered from a man between 18 and 29 years old in good health. Some clones in this sample may be carry-over from other donors' samples. CDR3s include the opening cysteine and the closing phenylalanine or tryptophan. A D gene is named only where the DNA matches it firmly.

v_gene: TRBV29-1
d_gene: -
len: 14
j_gene: TRBJ2-1
CDR3aa: CSVAGGGLDNEQFF
CDR3nt: TGCAGCGTTGCTGGAGGAGGTCTCGACAATGAGCAGTTCTTC

v_gene: TRBV7-9
d_gene: -
len: 15
j_gene: TRBJ2-1
CDR3aa: CASSKGEANYNEQFF
CDR3nt: TGTGCCAGCAGCAAAGGGGAGGCTAACTACAATGAGCAGTTCTTC

v_gene: TRBV10-3
d_gene: -
len: 16
j_gene: TRBJ2-7
CDR3aa: CAISERAVGLDYEQYF
CDR3nt: TGTGCCATCAGTGAGAGGGCCGTGGGACTTGACTACGAGCAGTACTTC

v_gene: TRBV13
d_gene: TRBD2
len: 17
j_gene: TRBJ2-7
CDR3aa: CASSSTLAGAPAYEQYF
CDR3nt: TGTGCCAGCAGCTCCACACTAGCGGGAGCTCCGGCTTACGAGCAGTACTTC

v_gene: TRBV15
d_gene: -
len: 14
j_gene: TRBJ2-7
CDR3aa: CATSRELGDGEQYF
CDR3nt: TGTGCCACCAGCAGAGAACTCGGGGACGGCGAGCAGTACTTC

v_gene: TRBV30
d_gene: -
len: 13
j_gene: TRBJ2-5
CDR3aa: CAWSVSPQGSQYF
CDR3nt: TGTGCCTGGAGTGTATCCCCGCAGGGGAGCCAGTACTTC

v_gene: TRBV7-8
d_gene: -
len: 14
j_gene: TRBJ2-5
CDR3aa: CASSPPSARETQYF
CDR3nt: TGTGCCAGCAGCCCACCGTCGGCTCGAGAGACCCAGTACTTC

v_gene: TRBV28
d_gene: TRBD1
len: 15
j_gene: TRBJ2-7
CDR3aa: CASSSDRGGSYEQYF
CDR3nt: TGTGCCAGCAGCAGTGACAGGGGGGGCTCCTACGAGCAGTACTTC

v_gene: TRBV5-5
d_gene: -
len: 13
j_gene: TRBJ2-1
CDR3aa: CASSFGFYNEQFF
CDR3nt: TGTGCCAGCAGCTTTGGTTTCTACAATGAGCAGTTCTTC

v_gene: TRBV7-9
d_gene: -
len: 14
j_gene: TRBJ2-1
CDR3aa: CASSTGPAYNEQFF
CDR3nt: TGTGCCAGCAGCACCGGGCCTGCCTACAATGAGCAGTTCTTC

v_gene: TRBV27
d_gene: -
len: 14
j_gene: TRBJ2-7
CDR3aa: CASSWAAHPYEQYF
CDR3nt: TGTGCCAGCAGTTGGGCGGCGCACCCCTACGAGCAGTACTTC

v_gene: TRBV25-1
d_gene: -
len: 12
j_gene: TRBJ2-3
CDR3aa: CASSVRSDTQYF
CDR3nt: TGTGCCAGCAGTGTGAGATCAGATACGCAGTATTTT

v_gene: TRBV9
d_gene: TRBD1
len: 17
j_gene: TRBJ2-6
CDR3aa: CASSVDTGGSGANVLTF
CDR3nt: TGTGCCAGCAGCGTAGACACAGGGGGGTCTGGGGCCAACGTCCTGACTTTC

v_gene: TRBV4-1
d_gene: -
len: 16
j_gene: TRBJ2-1
CDR3aa: CASSQFLAGSYNEQFF
CDR3nt: TGCGCCAGCAGCCAGTTCCTTGCGGGGTCCTACAATGAGCAGTTCTTC

v_gene: TRBV11-2
d_gene: TRBD2
len: 16
j_gene: TRBJ2-2
CDR3aa: CASSSRLAGVIGELFF
CDR3nt: TGTGCCAGCAGCTCCAGACTAGCGGGAGTCATAGGGGAGCTGTTTTTT

v_gene: TRBV7-2
d_gene: -
len: 12
j_gene: TRBJ2-7
CDR3aa: CASSLRGGEQYF
CDR3nt: TGTGCCAGCAGCCTCCGCGGAGGCGAGCAGTACTTC

v_gene: TRBV27
d_gene: TRBD2
len: 16
j_gene: TRBJ2-1
CDR3aa: CASSTGLESSYNEQFF
CDR3nt: TGTGCCAGCAGTACGGGACTAGAGAGTTCCTACAATGAGCAGTTCTTC

v_gene: TRBV28
d_gene: TRBD2
len: 15
j_gene: TRBJ2-1
CDR3aa: CASSRLAGSSNEQFF
CDR3nt: TGTGCCAGCAGTCGGCTAGCGGGAAGCTCTAATGAGCAGTTCTTC

v_gene: TRBV27
d_gene: -
len: 13
j_gene: TRBJ2-7
CDR3aa: CASSPRGGYEQYF
CDR3nt: TGTGCCAGCTCGCCCAGGGGGGGGTACGAGCAGTACTTC

v_gene: TRBV29-1
d_gene: -
len: 11
j_gene: TRBJ2-7
CDR3aa: CSVRSSYEQYF
CDR3nt: TGCAGCGTTAGAAGCTCCTACGAGCAGTACTTC

v_gene: TRBV27
d_gene: TRBD2
len: 13
j_gene: TRBJ2-7
CDR3aa: CASGDYSKGEQYF
CDR3nt: TGTGCCAGCGGGGACTACTCCAAGGGGGAGCAGTACTTC

v_gene: TRBV29-1
d_gene: -
len: 12
j_gene: TRBJ1-1
CDR3aa: CSVVGGDTEAFF
CDR3nt: TGCAGCGTCGTGGGGGGGGACACTGAAGCTTTCTTT